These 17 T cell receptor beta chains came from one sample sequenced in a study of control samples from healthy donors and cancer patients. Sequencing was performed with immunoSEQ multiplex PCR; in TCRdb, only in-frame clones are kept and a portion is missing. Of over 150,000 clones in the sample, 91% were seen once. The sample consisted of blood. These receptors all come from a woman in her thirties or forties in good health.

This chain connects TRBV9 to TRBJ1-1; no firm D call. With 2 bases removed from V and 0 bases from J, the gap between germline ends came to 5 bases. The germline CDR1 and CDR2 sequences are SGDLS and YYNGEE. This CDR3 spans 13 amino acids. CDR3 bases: TGTGCCAGCAGCGTCTCATTGAACACTGAAGCTTTCTTT. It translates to CASSVSLNTEAFF.

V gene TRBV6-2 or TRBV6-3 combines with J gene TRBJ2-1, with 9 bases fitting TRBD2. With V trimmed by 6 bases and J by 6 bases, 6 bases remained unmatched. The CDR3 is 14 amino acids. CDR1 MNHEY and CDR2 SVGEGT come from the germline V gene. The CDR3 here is CASSRGGAGNEQFF. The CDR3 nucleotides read TGTGCCAGCAGCCGCGGGGGGGCCGGCAATGAGCAGTTCTTC.

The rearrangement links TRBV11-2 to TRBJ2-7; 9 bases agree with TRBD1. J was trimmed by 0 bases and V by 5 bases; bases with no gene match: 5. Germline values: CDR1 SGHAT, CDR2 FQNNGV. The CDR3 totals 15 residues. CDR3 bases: TGTGCCAGCAGCAGGCGGACAGGGGTCTCCTACGAGCAGTACTTC. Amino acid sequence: CASSRRTGVSYEQYF.

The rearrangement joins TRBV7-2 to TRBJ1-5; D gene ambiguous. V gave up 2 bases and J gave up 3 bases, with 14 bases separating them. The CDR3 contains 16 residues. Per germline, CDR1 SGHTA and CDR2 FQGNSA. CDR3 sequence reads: CASSLNGRVANQPQHF. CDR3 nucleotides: TGTGCCAGCAGCTTAAATGGCCGAGTAGCCAATCAGCCCCAGCATTTT.

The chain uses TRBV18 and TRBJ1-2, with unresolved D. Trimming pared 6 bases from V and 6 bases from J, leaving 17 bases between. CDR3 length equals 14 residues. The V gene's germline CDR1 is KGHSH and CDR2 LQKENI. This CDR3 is CASSSASRTNGYTF. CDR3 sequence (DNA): TGTGCCAGCTCCTCGGCCAGCAGGACGAATGGCTACACCTTC.

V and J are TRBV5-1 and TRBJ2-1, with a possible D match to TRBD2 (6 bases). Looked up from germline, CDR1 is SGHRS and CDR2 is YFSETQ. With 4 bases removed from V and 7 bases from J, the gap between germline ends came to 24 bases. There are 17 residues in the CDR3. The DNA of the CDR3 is TGCGCCAGCAGCCCGGGGGAATTAGCCGCTAGAAGGAATGAGCAGTTCTTC. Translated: CASSPGELAARRNEQFF.

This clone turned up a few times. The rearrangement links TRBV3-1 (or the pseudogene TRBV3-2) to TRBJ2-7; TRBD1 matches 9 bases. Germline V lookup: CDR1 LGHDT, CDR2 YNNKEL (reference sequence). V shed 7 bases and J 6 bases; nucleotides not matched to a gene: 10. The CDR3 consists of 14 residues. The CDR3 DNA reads TGTGCCAGCAAGACCGGGACAGGGCTCGGCGAGCAGTACTTC. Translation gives CASKTGTGLGEQYF.

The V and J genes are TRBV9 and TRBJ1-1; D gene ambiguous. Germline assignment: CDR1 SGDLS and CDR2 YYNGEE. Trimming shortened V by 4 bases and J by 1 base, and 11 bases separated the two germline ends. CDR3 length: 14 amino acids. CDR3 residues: CASSPSGGNTEAFF. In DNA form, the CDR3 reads TGTGCCAGCAGCCCCTCGGGAGGGAACACTGAAGCTTTCTTT.

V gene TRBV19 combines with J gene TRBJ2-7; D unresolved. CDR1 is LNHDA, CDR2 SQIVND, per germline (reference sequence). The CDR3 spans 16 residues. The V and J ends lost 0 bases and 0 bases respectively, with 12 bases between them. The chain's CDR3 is CASSIDQEHHSYEQYF. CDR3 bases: TGTGCCAGTAGTATAGATCAGGAACACCACTCCTACGAGCAGTACTTC. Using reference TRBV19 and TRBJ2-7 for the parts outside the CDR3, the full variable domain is DGGITQSPKYLFRKEGQNVTLSCEQNLNHDAMYWYRQDPGQGLRLIYYSQIVNDFQKGDIAEGYSVSREKKESFPLTVTSAQKNPTAFYLCASSIDQEHHSYEQYFGPGTRLTVT.

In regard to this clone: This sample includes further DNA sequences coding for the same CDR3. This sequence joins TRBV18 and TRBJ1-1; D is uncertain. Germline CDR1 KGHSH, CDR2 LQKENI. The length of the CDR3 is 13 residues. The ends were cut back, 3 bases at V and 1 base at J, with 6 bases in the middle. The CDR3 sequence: CASSPNRNTEAFF. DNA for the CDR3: TGTGCCAGCTCACCGAACCGGAACACTGAAGCTTTCTTT.

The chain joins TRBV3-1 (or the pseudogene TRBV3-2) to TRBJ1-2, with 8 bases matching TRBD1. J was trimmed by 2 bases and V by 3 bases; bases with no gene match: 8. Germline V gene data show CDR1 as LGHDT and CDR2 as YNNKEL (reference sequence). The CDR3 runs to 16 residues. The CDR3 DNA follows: TGTGCCAGCAGCCAGCTTGGACAGGGTCTAAACTATGGCTACACCTTC. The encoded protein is CASSQLGQGLNYGYTF.

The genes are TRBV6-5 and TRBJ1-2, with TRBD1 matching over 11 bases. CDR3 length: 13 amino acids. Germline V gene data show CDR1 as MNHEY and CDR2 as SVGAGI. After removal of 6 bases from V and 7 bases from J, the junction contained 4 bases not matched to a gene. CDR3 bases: TGTGCCAGCAGCCGCGGGACAGGGGGTGGCTACACCTTC. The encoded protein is CASSRGTGGGYTF.

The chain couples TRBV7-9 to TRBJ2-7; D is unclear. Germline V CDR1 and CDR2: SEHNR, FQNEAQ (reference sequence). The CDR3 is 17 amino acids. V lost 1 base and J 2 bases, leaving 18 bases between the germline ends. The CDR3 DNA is TGTGCCAGCAGCTTAGAGGGTTTGGGCAGGATGGCCTACGAGCAGTACTTC. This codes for CASSLEGLGRMAYEQYF.

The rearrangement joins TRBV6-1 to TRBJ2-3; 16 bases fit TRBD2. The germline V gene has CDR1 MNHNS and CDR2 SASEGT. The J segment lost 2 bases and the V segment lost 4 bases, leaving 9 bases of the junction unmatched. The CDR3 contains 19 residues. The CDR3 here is CASSAGLAGGPILTDTQYF. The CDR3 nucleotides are TGTGCCAGCAGTGCGGGACTAGCGGGGGGGCCTATTCTCACAGATACGCAGTATTTT.

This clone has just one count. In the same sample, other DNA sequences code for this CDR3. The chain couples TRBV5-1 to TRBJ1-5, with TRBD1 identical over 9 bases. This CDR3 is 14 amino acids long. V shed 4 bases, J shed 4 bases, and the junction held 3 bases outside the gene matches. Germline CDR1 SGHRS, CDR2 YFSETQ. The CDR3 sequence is CASSPGQGNQPQHF. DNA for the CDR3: TGCGCCAGCAGCCCAGGACAGGGGAATCAGCCCCAGCATTTT.

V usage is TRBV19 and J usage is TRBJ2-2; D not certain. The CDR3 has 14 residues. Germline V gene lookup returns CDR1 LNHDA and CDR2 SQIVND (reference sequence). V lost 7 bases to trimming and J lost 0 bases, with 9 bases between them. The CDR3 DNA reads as TGTGCCAGTACCCCATACTCGAACACCGGGGAGCTGTTTTTT. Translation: CASTPYSNTGELFF.

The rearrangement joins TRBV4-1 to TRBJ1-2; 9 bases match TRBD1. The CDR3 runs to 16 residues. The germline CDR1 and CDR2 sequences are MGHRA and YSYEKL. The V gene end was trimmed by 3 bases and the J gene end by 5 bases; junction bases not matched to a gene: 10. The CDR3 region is CASSQTGGTPSYGYTF. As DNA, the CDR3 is TGCGCCAGCAGCCAGACAGGGGGAACCCCCTCGTATGGCTACACCTTC.